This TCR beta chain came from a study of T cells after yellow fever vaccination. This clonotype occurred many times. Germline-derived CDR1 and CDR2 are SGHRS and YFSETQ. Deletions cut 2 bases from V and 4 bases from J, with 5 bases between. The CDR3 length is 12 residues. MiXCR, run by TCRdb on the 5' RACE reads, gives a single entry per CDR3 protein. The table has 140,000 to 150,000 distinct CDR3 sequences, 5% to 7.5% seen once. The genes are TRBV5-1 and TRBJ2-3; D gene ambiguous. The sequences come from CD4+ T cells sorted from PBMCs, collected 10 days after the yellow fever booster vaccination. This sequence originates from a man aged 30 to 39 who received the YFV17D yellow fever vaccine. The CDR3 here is CASSFEADTQYF. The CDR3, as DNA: TGCGCCAGCAGCTTTGAGGCAGATACGCAGTATTTT.